This TCR beta chain was sequenced during a study of Tregs in tolerant kidney transplant recipients. This clone showed up just once. Its antigen remains unidentified. Study-level findings and limits: Activated donor B cell expansion appeared to reveal the most relevant donor-specific TCRbeta repertoire.

Sequencing was performed with immunoSEQ multiplex PCR; in TCRdb, only in-frame clones are kept and a portion is missing. The repertoire consists of more than 15,000 clones, with approximately 90% occurring once and the leading ten covering 10% to 15%. Trimming stripped 1 base from V and 0 bases from J, with 6 bases between. Per germline, CDR1 MGHRA and CDR2 YSYEKL. CDR3 length equals 14 residues. This chain joins TRBV4-1 and TRBJ1-1, with D unresolved. This clonotype originated in a human donor in good health. The sequenced sample consisted of CD8+ T cells from blood. In nucleotides, the CDR3 is TGCGCCAGCAGCCAAGGAGGTTTGAACACTGAAGCTTTCTTT. Its translation is CASSQGGLNTEAFF.